This TCR beta chain was captured by sequencing in a study of blood T cell repertoires in COVID-19. V lost 7 bases to trimming and J lost 7 bases, with 19 bases between them. Germline V gives CDR1 GTSNPN, CDR2 SVGIG (reference sequence). The CDR3 length is 13 residues. This table comes from immunoSEQ multiplex PCR, and its TCRdb copy is limited to in-frame clones, with some not included. The sample lists 170,000 or so clones; approximately 90% were seen once. The chain links TRBV30 to TRBJ1-2; possibly TRBD1 for D (5 bases). The sample comprised peripheral blood. The receptor comes from a man aged 45-60 years with acute or convalescent COVID-19. CDR3 DNA: TGTGCCTTCACCCAGGGCCCGGTCGCTGGCTACACCTTC. It codes for CAFTQGPVAGYTF.